The T cell receptor beta chain described here comes from a study of radiation and T cells in renal cell carcinoma. Study results and limitations: In blood, top tumor clones expanded by 2 weeks, shrinking by 4.

About this clone: The target antigen is unknown.

Germline-derived CDR1 and CDR2 are SGHNT and YYREEE (reference sequence). There are 15 residues in the CDR3. V lost 0 bases to trimming and J lost 2 bases, with 9 bases between them. Assay: immunoSEQ multiplex PCR; the TCRdb copy retains only in-frame clones and omits some. The top ten clones hold over 9% of a sample with around 180,000 clones, about 85% of them seen once. Time point specified: blood 4 weeks post-SBRT, at nephrectomy. Noted treatment: 15 Gy SBRT to primary tumor, nephrectomy 4 weeks later. Nephrectomy followed 15 Gy stereotactic body radiation by 4 weeks. This renal cell carcinoma was of the clear cell type.

This sample comprised blood, obtained from a patient whose treatment included radiotherapy and nephrectomy. The sequence was collected from a woman in her fifties or sixties with renal cell carcinoma. The V and J genes are TRBV5-4 and TRBJ2-1; D unclear. The CDR3 DNA follows: TGTGCCAGCAGCTTGGACGTACCTACCTACAATGAGCAGTTCTTC. Residues: CASSLDVPTYNEQFF. The full variable domain, with the rest looked up from reference TRBV5-4 and TRBJ2-1, is ETGVTQSPTHLIKTRGQQVTLRCSSQSGHNTVSWYQQALGQGPQFIFQYYREEENGRGNFPPRFSGLQFPNYSSELNVNALELDDSALYLCASSLDVPTYNEQFFGPGTRLTVL.